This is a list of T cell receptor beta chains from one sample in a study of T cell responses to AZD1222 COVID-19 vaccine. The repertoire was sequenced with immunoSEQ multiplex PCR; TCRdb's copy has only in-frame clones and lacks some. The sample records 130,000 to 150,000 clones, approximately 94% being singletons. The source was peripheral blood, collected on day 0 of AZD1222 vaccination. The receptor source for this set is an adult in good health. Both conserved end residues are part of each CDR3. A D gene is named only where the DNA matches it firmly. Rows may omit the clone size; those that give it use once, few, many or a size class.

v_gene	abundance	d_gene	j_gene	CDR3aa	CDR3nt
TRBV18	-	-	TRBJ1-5	CASSGGLQGNQPQHF	TGTGCCAGCTCAGGGGGCCTACAGGGCAATCAGCCCCAGCATTTT
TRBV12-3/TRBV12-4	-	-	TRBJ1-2	CASTPGTVYGYTF	TGTGCCAGCACCCCCGGGACGGTCTATGGCTACACCTTC
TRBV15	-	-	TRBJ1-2	CATSRGLNYGYTF	TGTGCCACCAGCAGGGGGCTTAACTATGGCTACACCTTC
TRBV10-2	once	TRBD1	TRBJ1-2	CASSEQGAGYGYTF	TGCGCCAGCAGTGAGCAGGGGGCAGGGTATGGCTACACCTTC
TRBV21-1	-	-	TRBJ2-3	CASSRRDPLPSALKVSDTDTQYF	TGTGCCAGCAGCAGACGGGATCCCTTACCGTCGGCATTGAAAGTAAGCGACACAGATACGCAGTATTTT
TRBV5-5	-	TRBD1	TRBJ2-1	CASSFRQGDDEQFF	TGTGCCAGCAGCTTTCGACAGGGTGATGATGAGCAGTTCTTC
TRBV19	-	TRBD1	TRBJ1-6	CASSRRTGAAMSPLHF	TGTGCCAGTAGCCGTCGGACAGGGGCGGCTATGTCACCCCTCCACTTT
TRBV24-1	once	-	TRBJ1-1	CATSLWGHNGVNTEAFF	TGTGCCACAAGTCTCTGGGGTCATAACGGGGTGAACACTGAAGCTTTCTTT
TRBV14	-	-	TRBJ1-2	CASKFDRRDGYTF	TGTGCCAGCAAATTCGACAGACGCGATGGCTACACCTTC
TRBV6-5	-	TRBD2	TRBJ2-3	CASVAGGSSTDTQYF	TGTGCCAGCGTAGCGGGGGGGAGTAGCACAGATACGCAGTATTTT
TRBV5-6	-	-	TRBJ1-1	CASSPYLGALNTEAFF	TGTGCCAGCAGCCCCTACCTAGGGGCTTTGAACACTGAAGCTTTCTTT
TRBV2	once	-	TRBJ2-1	CASSEFLSYNEQFF	TGTGCCAGCAGTGAGTTTCTTAGTTACAATGAGCAGTTCTTC
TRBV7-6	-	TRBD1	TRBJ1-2	CASSRDRGGYGYTF	TGTGCCAGCAGCAGGGACAGGGGAGGCTATGGCTACACCTTC
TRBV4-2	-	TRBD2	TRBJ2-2	CASSQATSDTGELFF	TGTGCCAGCAGCCAAGCTACTAGCGACACCGGGGAGCTGTTTTTT
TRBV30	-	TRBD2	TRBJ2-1	CAWSNIAGRVNEQFF	TGTGCCTGGAGTAACATAGCGGGGAGGGTCAATGAGCAGTTCTTC
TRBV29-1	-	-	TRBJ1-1	CSAKNPGTTRTEAFF	TGCAGCGCAAAGAACCCCGGGACAACGAGAACTGAAGCTTTCTTT
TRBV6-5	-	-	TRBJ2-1	CASSLSSYNEQFF	TGTGCCAGCTCCCTTAGCTCCTACAATGAGCAGTTCTTC
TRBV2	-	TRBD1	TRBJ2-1	CASSAATGARYNEQFF	TGTGCCAGCAGTGCGGCGACAGGGGCCAGGTACAATGAGCAGTTCTTC
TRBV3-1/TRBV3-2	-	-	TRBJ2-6	CASSQGPGGGTGANVLTF	TGTGCCAGCAGCCAAGGCCCAGGGGGGGGCACTGGGGCCAACGTCCTGACTTTC
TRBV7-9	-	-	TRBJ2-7	CASSRTDEWAYEQYF	TGTGCCAGCAGCAGGACGGATGAGTGGGCCTACGAGCAGTACTTC
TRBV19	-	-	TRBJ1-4	CASSIDRGNEKLFF	TGTGCCAGTAGTATAGATCGGGGGAATGAAAAACTGTTTTTT
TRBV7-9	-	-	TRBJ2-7	CASSLGAYEQYF	TGTGCCAGCAGCTTAGGGGCCTACGAGCAGTACTTC